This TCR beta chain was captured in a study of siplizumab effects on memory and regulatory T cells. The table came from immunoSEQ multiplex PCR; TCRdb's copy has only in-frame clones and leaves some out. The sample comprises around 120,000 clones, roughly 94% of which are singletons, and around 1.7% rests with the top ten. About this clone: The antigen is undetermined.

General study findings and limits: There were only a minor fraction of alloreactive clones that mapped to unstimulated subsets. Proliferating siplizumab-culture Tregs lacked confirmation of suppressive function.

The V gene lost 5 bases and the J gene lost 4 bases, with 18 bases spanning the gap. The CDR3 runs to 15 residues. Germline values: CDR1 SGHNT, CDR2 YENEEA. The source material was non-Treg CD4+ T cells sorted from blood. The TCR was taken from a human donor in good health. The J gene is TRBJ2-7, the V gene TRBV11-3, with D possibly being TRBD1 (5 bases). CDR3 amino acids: CASSLRATQGYEQYF. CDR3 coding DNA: TGTGCCAGCAGCCTAAGAGCCACGCAGGGTTACGAGCAGTACTTC. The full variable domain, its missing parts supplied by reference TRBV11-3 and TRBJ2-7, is EAGVVQSPRYKIIEKKQPVAFWCNPISGHNTLYWYLQNLGQGPELLIRYENEEAVDDSQLPKDRFSAERLKGVDSTLKIQPAELGDSAVYLCASSLRATQGYEQYFGPGTRLTVT.